Listed below are T cell receptor beta chains from one sample, sequenced in a study of T cell responses to AZD1222 COVID-19 vaccine. Sequenced by immunoSEQ multiplex PCR; TCRdb stores in-frame clones only, minus some. The repertoire has 110,000 to 150,000 clones, 93% of them found once; the top ten carry over 4%. Sequenced here: peripheral blood, sampled on day 0 of AZD1222 vaccination. The receptor source for this set is an adult in good health. CDR3s include the opening cysteine and the closing phenylalanine or tryptophan. Fields, in order: D gene, clone size, V gene, J gene, CDR3 DNA, CDR3 protein. The D gene is left open where the match is weak. A row's size may be missing; if present it is once, few, many or a size class.

>NA|NA|TRBV21-1|TRBJ2-7
TGTGCCAGCAGCAAACGACATGGGAGAGGCTACGAGCAGTACTTC
CASSKRHGRGYEQYF
>NA|few|TRBV30|TRBJ1-1
TGTGCCTGGAGTGTACTGGGAGAGGCGATGAACACTGAAGCTTTCTTT
CAWSVLGEAMNTEAFF
>NA|NA|TRBV19|TRBJ1-2
TGTGCCAGTAGTGCTACATCGAACTATGGCTACACCTTC
CASSATSNYGYTF
>NA|NA|TRBV5-4|TRBJ1-2
TGTGCCAGCAGCTTGGACAGGAGTAACTATGGCTACACCTTC
CASSLDRSNYGYTF
>TRBD1|NA|TRBV7-9|TRBJ1-2
TGTGCCAGCAGCTCTAGGACGGGACAGGACCTTCCTAACTATGGCTACACCTTC
CASSSRTGQDLPNYGYTF
>TRBD2|NA|TRBV19|TRBJ2-1
TGTGCCAGTACTTCTAGCGGCTACAATGAGCAGTTCTTC
CASTSSGYNEQFF
>TRBD1|NA|TRBV19|TRBJ1-2
TGTGCCAGTAGTTCAGGCCTCGCAGGGGGCCCACTAGACTATGGCTACACCTTC
CASSSGLAGGPLDYGYTF
>NA|NA|TRBV9|TRBJ2-2
TGTGCCAGCAGCGTAGAACCCGTCAACACCGGGGAGCTGTTTTTT
CASSVEPVNTGELFF
>NA|NA|TRBV25-1|TRBJ1-2
TGTGCCACAAGGGGGATCGGCTATGGCTACACCTTC
CATRGIGYGYTF
>NA|NA|TRBV21-1|TRBJ1-5
TGTGCCAGCAGTTCGGACAGGGGCCCTATCAATCAGCCCCAGCATTTT
CASSSDRGPINQPQHF
>TRBD1|NA|TRBV28|TRBJ1-1
TGTGCCAGCAGTCACAGGGGGCGGAACACTGAAGCTTTCTTT
CASSHRGRNTEAFF
>NA|NA|TRBV11-2|TRBJ1-4
TGTGCCAGCAGCCGGGGGTCTGGTGAAAAACTGTTTTTT
CASSRGSGEKLFF
>NA|NA|TRBV24-1|TRBJ2-1
TGTGCCACCAGTGATTTAAGAGACACCCTCAATGAGCAGTTCTTC
CATSDLRDTLNEQFF
>TRBD1|NA|TRBV19|TRBJ2-2
TGTGCCAGTAGTATAGGACAGGGACCCGGGGAGCTGTTTTTT
CASSIGQGPGELFF
>TRBD1|NA|TRBV19|TRBJ1-1
TGTGCCAGTAGCAGTGGGTGGGACAGGGGGCTGACTGAAGCTTTCTTT
CASSSGWDRGLTEAFF
>NA|once|TRBV7-2|TRBJ2-2
TGTGCCAGCAGCTTAGCGGGGGTCAGAACGAACACCGGGGAGCTGTTTTTT
CASSLAGVRTNTGELFF
>NA|NA|TRBV7-2|TRBJ2-3
TGTGCCAGCAGCATCGGGAGTAGCACAGATACGCAGTATTTT
CASSIGSSTDTQYF
>NA|NA|TRBV9|TRBJ2-2
TGTGCCAGCAGCGTAGCGTGGACCGGGGAGCTGTTTTTT
CASSVAWTGELFF